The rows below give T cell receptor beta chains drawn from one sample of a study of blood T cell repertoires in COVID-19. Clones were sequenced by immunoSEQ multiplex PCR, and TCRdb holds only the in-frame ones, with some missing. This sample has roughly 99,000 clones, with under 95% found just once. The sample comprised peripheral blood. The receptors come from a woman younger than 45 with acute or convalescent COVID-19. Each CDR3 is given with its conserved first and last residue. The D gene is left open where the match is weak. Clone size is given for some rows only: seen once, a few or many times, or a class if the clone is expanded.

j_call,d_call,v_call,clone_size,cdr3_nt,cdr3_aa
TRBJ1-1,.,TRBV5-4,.,TGTGCCAGCAGCCTGTTTCAAACCCAGCGGGCTTTCTTT,CASSLFQTQRAFF
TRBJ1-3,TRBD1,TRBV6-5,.,TGTGCCAGCAGTTACGAGGGGGCTAACGGAAACACCATATATTTT,CASSYEGANGNTIYF
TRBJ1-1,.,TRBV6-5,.,TGTGCCAGCAGGGTCGGACACACGAACACTGAAGCTTTCTTT,CASRVGHTNTEAFF
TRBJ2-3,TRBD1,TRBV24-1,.,TGTGCCACCAGTGACCCAGGGGGCTTTAGCACAGATACGCAGTATTTT,CATSDPGGFSTDTQYF
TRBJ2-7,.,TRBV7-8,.,TGTGCCAGCAGCTTCCAGCGAGAGCGGGTATTTAACGAGCAGTACTTC,CASSFQRERVFNEQYF
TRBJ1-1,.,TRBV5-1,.,TGCGCCAGCAGCTTGACAGGGAACACTGAAGCTTTCTTT,CASSLTGNTEAFF
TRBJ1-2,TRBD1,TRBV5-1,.,TGCGCCAGCAGACCAACCACAGGGGACTATGGCTACACCTTC,CASRPTTGDYGYTF
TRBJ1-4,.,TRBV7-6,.,TGTGCCAGCAGCTTGACAACTTACCCTAATGAAAAACTGTTTTTT,CASSLTTYPNEKLFF
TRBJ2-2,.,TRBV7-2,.,TGTGCCAGCAGGGACACTCTCAACACCGGGGAGCTGTTTTTT,CASRDTLNTGELFF
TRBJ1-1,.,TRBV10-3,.,TGTGCCATCAGTTGGGGGGACACTGAAGCTTTCTTT,CAISWGDTEAFF
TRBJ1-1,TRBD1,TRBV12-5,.,TGTGCTAGTGCCCCTGGCTTGGGACAGGGTTCTCTTCAAGCTTTCTTT,CASAPGLGQGSLQAFF
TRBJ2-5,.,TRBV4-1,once,TGCGCCAGCAGCCAAGGTCAGACCATCAGGGGGACCCAGTACTTC,CASSQGQTIRGTQYF
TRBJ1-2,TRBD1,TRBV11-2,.,TGTGCCAGCAGCTCCACCGCAGGGGGCTCTAACTATGGCTACACCTTC,CASSSTAGGSNYGYTF
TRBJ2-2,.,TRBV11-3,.,TGTGCCAGCAGCGAACAGGGTTATGGCGGGGAGCTGTTTTTT,CASSEQGYGGELFF
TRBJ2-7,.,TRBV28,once,TGTGCCAGCAGTCCCTACGAAGTCGGGAACCACGAGCAGTACTTC,CASSPYEVGNHEQYF
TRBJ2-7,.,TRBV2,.,TGTGCCAGCAGTGCCGGCCCGACAGGCAGCTCCTACGAGCAGTACTTC,CASSAGPTGSSYEQYF
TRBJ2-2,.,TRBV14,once,TGTGCCAGCAGCCAGGGGGGAAACACCGGGGAGCTGTTTTTT,CASSQGGNTGELFF
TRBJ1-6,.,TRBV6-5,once,TGTGCCAGCAAATTTGGGGGGGGGAAGAATTCACCCCTCCACTTT,CASKFGGGKNSPLHF
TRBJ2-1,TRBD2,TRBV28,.,TGTGCCAGCGCTGGCCGTCTCCTAGCGGAACCATTCTACAATGAGCAGTTCTTC,CASAGRLLAEPFYNEQFF
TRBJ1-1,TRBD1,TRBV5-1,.,TGCGCCAGCAGCCAGGGGGCGGGCACTGAAGCTTTCTTT,CASSQGAGTEAFF
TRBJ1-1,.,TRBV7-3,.,TGTGCCAGCAGCTACCAGACAGGAAGGAACACTGAAGCTTTCTTT,CASSYQTGRNTEAFF
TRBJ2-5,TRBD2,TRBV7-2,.,TGTGCCAGCAGCTTAGGTACTAGCGGACCACAAGAGACCCAGTACTTC,CASSLGTSGPQETQYF
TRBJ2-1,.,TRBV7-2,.,TGTGCCAGCAGCTTCAGCGGAACGAACAATGAGCAGTTCTTC,CASSFSGTNNEQFF
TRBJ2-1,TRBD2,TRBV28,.,TGTGCCAGCAGTGTAGCGGGGGGGCCGGTCAATGAGCAGTTCTTC,CASSVAGGPVNEQFF
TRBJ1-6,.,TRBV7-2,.,TGTGCCAGCAGCTTTGACAGGATCTATAATTCACCCCTCCACTTT,CASSFDRIYNSPLHF
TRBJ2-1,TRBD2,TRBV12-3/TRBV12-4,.,TGTGCCAGCAGAACCGGGACTAACAATGAGCAGTTCTTC,CASRTGTNNEQFF
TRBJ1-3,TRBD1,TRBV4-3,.,TGCGCCAGCAGCCGGGACAGGAGCTCTGGAAACACCATATATTTT,CASSRDRSSGNTIYF
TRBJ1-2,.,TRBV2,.,TGTGCCAGCACCGCTCCCAGGGCTCGGGTTGGCTACACCTTC,CASTAPRARVGYTF
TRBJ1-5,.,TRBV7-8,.,TGTGCCAGCAGCTCCACCCGACAGGTCTTTAGCAATCAGCCCCAGCATTTT,CASSSTRQVFSNQPQHF
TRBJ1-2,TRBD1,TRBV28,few,TGTGCCAGCCGACAGGGCCATGGCTACACCTTC,CASRQGHGYTF
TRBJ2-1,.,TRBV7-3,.,TGTGCCAGCAGCTTAACAGGGCCAGGGGGGAATGAGCAGTTCTTC,CASSLTGPGGNEQFF
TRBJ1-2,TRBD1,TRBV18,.,TGTGCCAGCTCACCCACGGGACAGGGAGAAGGCTACACCTTC,CASSPTGQGEGYTF
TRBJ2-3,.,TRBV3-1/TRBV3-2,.,TGTGCCAGCAGCCAAGTACAAACGGGGGGCAGGGCAGATACGCAGTATTTT,CASSQVQTGGRADTQYF
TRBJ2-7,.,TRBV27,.,TGTGCCAGCAGCCTCCTGGGGAGAACCTACGAGCAGTACTTC,CASSLLGRTYEQYF
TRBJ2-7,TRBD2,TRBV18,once,TGTGCCAGCTCACAGTCCGGGACTAGCGGCTACGAGCAGTACTTC,CASSQSGTSGYEQYF
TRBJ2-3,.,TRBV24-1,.,TGTGCCACCAGTGATTTGCCTAGAGGTAGCGATACGCAGTATTTT,CATSDLPRGSDTQYF
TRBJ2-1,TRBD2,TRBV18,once,TGTGCCAGCTCACCAGTCTCGGCGGGGGGGCGAAATGAGCAGTTCTTC,CASSPVSAGGRNEQFF
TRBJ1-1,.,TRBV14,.,TGTGCCAGCAGCCAAACTCCTGCGAACACTGAAGCTTTCTTT,CASSQTPANTEAFF
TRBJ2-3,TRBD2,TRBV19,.,TGTGCCAGTAGAGCGGGGGTGTCAGATACGCAGTATTTT,CASRAGVSDTQYF
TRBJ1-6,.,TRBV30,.,TGTGCCGGACAAACAGGGAATAGCTCACCCCTCCACTTT,CAGQTGNSSPLHF
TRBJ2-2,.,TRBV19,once,TGTGCCAGTAGTATAGGTGGGAGAGGGACTCCCGCGGGGGAGCTGTTTTTT,CASSIGGRGTPAGELFF
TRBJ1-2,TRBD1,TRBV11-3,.,TGTGCCAGCAGCCCGGGACAGTACGGCTACACCTTC,CASSPGQYGYTF
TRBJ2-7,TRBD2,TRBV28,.,TGTGCCAGCAGTTTGCGGGAGGGCCGGCAGTACTTC,CASSLREGRQYF
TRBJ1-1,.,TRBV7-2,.,TGTGCCAGCAGGCCTCCACAGGGTGAGAAAGCTTTCTTT,CASRPPQGEKAFF
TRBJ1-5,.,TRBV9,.,TGTGCCAGCAGCGTAGGGGCAGGGGAGGGACAGCCCCAGCATTTT,CASSVGAGEGQPQHF
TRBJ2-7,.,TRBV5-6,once,TGTGCCAGCAGCTTGGCTAGCTCCTACGAGCAGTACTTC,CASSLASSYEQYF
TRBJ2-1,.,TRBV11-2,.,TGTGCCAGCAGCTTAACAAGCGCAAGGAACAATGAGCAGTTCTTC,CASSLTSARNNEQFF
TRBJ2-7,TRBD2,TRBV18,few,TGTGCCAGCTCAGGGGGTTCGGGGACTAGCGGGAGAAAGTACTTC,CASSGGSGTSGRKYF